This T cell receptor beta chain originates from a study of blood T cell repertoires in COVID-19. Study context: Both acute and convalescent COVID-19 samples were obtained from the United States, Italy and Spain.

From germline, CDR1 is SQVTM and CDR2 ANQGSEA. Losses at the gene ends were 1 base for V and 8 bases for J; bases not matched to a gene: 15. The CDR3 has 17 amino acids. TCRdb's table, derived via immunoSEQ multiplex PCR, lists solely in-frame clones and lacks some. The repertoire holds about 100,000 clones, with about 88% as singletons. The sequence derives from a woman aged 80 or over with acute or convalescent COVID-19. The chain has TRBV29-1 and TRBJ2-1, with 9 positions matching TRBD1. The specimen was peripheral blood. CDR3 loop: CSVEALFGTGITYEQFF. The CDR3, as DNA: TGCAGCGTTGAAGCCTTGTTCGGGACAGGGATTACCTATGAGCAGTTCTTC.